These T cell receptor beta chains were read from a single sample in a study of vaccination and CD4 T cells after COVID-19. TCRdb recomputed calls from the PCR reads with MiXCR, one row per CDR3 protein. The table lists about 10,000 distinct CDR3 sequences, roughly 23% of them singletons. The antigens for these receptors are not known. Sequences were derived from CD4+ T cells from blood, cultured in vitro, sampled after SARS-CoV-2 vaccination. The receptor source for this set is a human donor who had recovered from COVID-19. CDR3s include the opening cysteine and the closing phenylalanine or tryptophan. The order of the fields is clone size, V gene, D gene, J gene, CDR3 DNA, CDR3 protein. The D gene is left open where the match is weak. Clone size, where shown, is once, few, many, or a class for clones that have expanded.

-	TRBV21-1	-	TRBJ1-3	TGTGCCAGCAGCAAAGGGATGAAGGCAGGGGGCCGGACCCACTCTGGAAACACCATATATTTT	CASSKGMKAGGRTHSGNTIYF
large	TRBV6-5	-	TRBJ1-1	TGTGCCAGCAGTTTAATCCCCAGGCCGATGAACACTGAAGCTTTCTTT	CASSLIPRPMNTEAFF
-	TRBV11-2	-	TRBJ1-1	TGTGCCAGCAGCTTAGCGACGGGGAACACTGAAGCTTTCTTT	CASSLATGNTEAFF
once	TRBV7-2	-	TRBJ2-6	TGTGCCAGCAACAGAATAGCGGCGGGTCTCTCTGGGGCCAACGTCCTGACTTTC	CASNRIAAGLSGANVLTF
medium-sized	TRBV7-8	TRBD2	TRBJ2-1	TGTGCCAGCAGCTTCCGGACTAGCGCTGCCAACAACAATGAGCAGTTCTTC	CASSFRTSAANNNEQFF
large	TRBV20-1	-	TRBJ2-5	TGCAGTGCTAGACGAGGAGGGGGGCGGGAGACCCAGTACTTC	CSARRGGGRETQYF
-	TRBV18	-	TRBJ1-2	TGTGCCAGCTCACCTACGGCCGGGGTTGTGAACTATGGCTACACCTTC	CASSPTAGVVNYGYTF
-	TRBV24-1	TRBD1	TRBJ2-7	TGTGCCACCAGTGATACGAACAGGGGCCGCTCCTACGAGCAGTACTTC	CATSDTNRGRSYEQYF
medium-sized	TRBV10-3	TRBD1	TRBJ2-7	TGTGCCATCAGTGATGGGGGACAGGCGGTGCTCGGGGAGCAGTACTTC	CAISDGGQAVLGEQYF
-	TRBV4-3	-	TRBJ2-7	TGCGCCAGCAGCCAAGACACCAACAGGGCGGCCGAGCAGTACTTC	CASSQDTNRAAEQYF
few	TRBV20-1	TRBD2	TRBJ2-7	TGCAGTGCTAGAGTTGGTAGCGGGATAGTCGACGAGCAGTACTTC	CSARVGSGIVDEQYF
-	TRBV24-1	TRBD2	TRBJ2-7	TGTGCCACCAGTGAGCTGAAGAGAGTTGAGCGGGAGGGTTTCGAGCAGTACTTC	CATSELKRVEREGFEQYF
-	TRBV19	TRBD1	TRBJ1-5	TGTGCCAGTAGTATTGCAGGGGGCGGGGGAAGGAATCAGCCCCAGCATTTT	CASSIAGGGGRNQPQHF
-	TRBV6-5	TRBD1	TRBJ2-4	TGTGCCAGCAGTTACGGTCCAGGGGGCGAAGCCAAAAACATTCAGTACTTC	CASSYGPGGEAKNIQYF
medium-sized	TRBV5-1	-	TRBJ2-5	TGCGCCAGCAGCCCCCTCGGGGGAGTTGTGGAGACCCAGTACTTC	CASSPLGGVVETQYF
-	TRBV2	-	TRBJ2-5	TGTGCCAGCAGGAGGGCAGGATTTGCAGAGACCCAGTACTTC	CASRRAGFAETQYF
-	TRBV6-1	TRBD1	TRBJ2-7	TGTGCCAGCAGTGCCGGACAGGCACCATACGAGCAGTACTTC	CASSAGQAPYEQYF
-	TRBV7-9	-	TRBJ2-7	TGTGCCAGCAGCCGGGAAACACAGGGGCAGTACTTC	CASSRETQGQYF
-	TRBV7-6	TRBD1	TRBJ1-1	TGTGCCAGCAGCGCTCAGGCAGGGGGGTATATGAACACTGAAGCTTTCTTT	CASSAQAGGYMNTEAFF
-	TRBV20-1	TRBD1	TRBJ1-2	TGCAGTGCTAAAGGACAGGGGGGAGTTGGGTATGGCTACACCTTC	CSAKGQGGVGYGYTF
few	TRBV7-6	-	TRBJ2-1	TGTGCCAGCAGCTTAAGAATTAGATCCAATGAGCAGTTCTTC	CASSLRIRSNEQFF
few	TRBV5-4	TRBD1	TRBJ2-5	TGTGCCAGCAGCCCTGACAGGGGGCGAGGAGAGACCCAGTACTTC	CASSPDRGRGETQYF
few	TRBV6-2/TRBV6-3	TRBD1	TRBJ2-7	TGTGCCAGCAGTAGGGGACAGGGGGGGATCTACGAGCAGTACTTC	CASSRGQGGIYEQYF
-	TRBV7-8	-	TRBJ1-6	TGTGCCAGCAGCTTGAGGACGGCCTATAATTCACCCCTCCACTTT	CASSLRTAYNSPLHF
-	TRBV5-4	TRBD2	TRBJ2-1	TGTGCCAGCAGCCACCCTCCGGGACTAGCTCGCGAGCAGTTCTTC	CASSHPPGLAREQFF
few	TRBV19	-	TRBJ1-1	TGTGCCAGTAGTATCCGGACGTTGAACACTGAAGCTTTCTTT	CASSIRTLNTEAFF
-	TRBV10-3	TRBD2	TRBJ2-7	TGTGCCATCAGTGAGCCCTCGGGGGGAAATTACGAGCAGTACTTC	CAISEPSGGNYEQYF